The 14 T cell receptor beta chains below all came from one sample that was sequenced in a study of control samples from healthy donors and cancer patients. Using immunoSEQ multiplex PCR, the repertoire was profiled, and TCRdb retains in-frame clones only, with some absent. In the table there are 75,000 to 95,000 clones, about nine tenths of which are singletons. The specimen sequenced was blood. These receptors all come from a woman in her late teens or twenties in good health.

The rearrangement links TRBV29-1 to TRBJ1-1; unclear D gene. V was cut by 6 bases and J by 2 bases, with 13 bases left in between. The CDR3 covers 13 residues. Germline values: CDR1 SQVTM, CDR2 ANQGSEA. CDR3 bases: TGCAGCGTCACTCTCCCCTTAAACACTGAAGCTTTCTTT. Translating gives CSVTLPLNTEAFF.

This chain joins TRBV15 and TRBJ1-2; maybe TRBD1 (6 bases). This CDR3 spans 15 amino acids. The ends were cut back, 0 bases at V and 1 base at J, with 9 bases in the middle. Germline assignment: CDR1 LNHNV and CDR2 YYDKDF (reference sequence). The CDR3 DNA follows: TGTGCCACCAGCAGAGAAGGGACACTTAACTATGGCTACACCTTC. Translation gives CATSREGTLNYGYTF.

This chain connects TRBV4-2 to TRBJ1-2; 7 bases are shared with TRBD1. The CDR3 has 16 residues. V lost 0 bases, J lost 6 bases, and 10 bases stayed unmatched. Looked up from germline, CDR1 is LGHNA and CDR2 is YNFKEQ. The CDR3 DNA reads TGTGCCAGCAGCCAAGATCGCACGAGGGGGACAGATGGCTACACCTTC. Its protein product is CASSQDRTRGTDGYTF.

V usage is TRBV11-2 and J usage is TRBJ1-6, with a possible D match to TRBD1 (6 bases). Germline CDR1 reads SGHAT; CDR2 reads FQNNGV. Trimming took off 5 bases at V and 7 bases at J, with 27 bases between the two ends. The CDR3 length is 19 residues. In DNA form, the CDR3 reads TGTGCCAGCAGCCAAGGGGGTAATTTAATTAACGGGGAAAATTCACCCCTCCACTTT. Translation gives CASSQGGNLINGENSPLHF.

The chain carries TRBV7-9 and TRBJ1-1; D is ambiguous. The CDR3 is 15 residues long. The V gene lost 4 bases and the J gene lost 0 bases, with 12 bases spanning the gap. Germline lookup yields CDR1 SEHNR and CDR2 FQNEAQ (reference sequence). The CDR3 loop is CASSSGALLNTEAFF. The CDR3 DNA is TGTGCCAGCAGCTCCGGAGCCCTATTGAACACTGAAGCTTTCTTT.

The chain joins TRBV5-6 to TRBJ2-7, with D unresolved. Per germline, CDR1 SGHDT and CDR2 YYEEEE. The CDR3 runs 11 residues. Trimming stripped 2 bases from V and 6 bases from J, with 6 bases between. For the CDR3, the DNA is TGTGCCAGCAGCTTATACAGCGAGCAGTACTTC. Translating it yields CASSLYSEQYF.

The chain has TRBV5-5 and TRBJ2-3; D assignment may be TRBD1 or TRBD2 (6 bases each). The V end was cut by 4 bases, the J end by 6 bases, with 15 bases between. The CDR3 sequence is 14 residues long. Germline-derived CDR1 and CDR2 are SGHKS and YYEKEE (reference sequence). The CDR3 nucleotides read TGTGCCAGCAGCCTGGGGGGCCCCAGGGATACGCAGTATTTT. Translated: CASSLGGPRDTQYF.

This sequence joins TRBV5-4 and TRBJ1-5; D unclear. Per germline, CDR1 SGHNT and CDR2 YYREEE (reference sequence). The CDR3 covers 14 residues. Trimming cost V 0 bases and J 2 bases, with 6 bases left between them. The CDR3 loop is CASSLEPGNQPQHF. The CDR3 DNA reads TGTGCCAGCAGCTTGGAACCAGGCAATCAGCCCCAGCATTTT.

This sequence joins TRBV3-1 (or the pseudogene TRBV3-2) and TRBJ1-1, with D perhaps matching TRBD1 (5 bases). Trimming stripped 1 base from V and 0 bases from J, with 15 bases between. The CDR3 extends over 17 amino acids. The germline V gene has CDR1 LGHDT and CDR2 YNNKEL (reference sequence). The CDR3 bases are TGTGCCAGCAGCCAAGCCCCGGGACTGAGGGTGAACACTGAAGCTTTCTTT. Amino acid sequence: CASSQAPGLRVNTEAFF.

CDR3 nucleotides: TGTGCCAGCGGCGCACTAGCCAAAAACATTCAGTACTTC. Translated, it gives CASGALAKNIQYF. This chain uses TRBV27 with TRBJ2-4; D uncertain. CDR1 and CDR2 from the germline V gene are MNHEY and SMNVEV (reference sequence). The germline V and J ends were trimmed by 8 bases and 0 bases, with 8 bases remaining between them. This CDR3 spans 13 amino acids.

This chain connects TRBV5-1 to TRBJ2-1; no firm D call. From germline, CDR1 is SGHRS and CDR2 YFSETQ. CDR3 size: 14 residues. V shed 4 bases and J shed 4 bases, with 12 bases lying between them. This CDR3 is CASSLGESYNEQFF. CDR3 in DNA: TGCGCCAGCAGCCTCGGTGAATCGTACAATGAGCAGTTCTTC.

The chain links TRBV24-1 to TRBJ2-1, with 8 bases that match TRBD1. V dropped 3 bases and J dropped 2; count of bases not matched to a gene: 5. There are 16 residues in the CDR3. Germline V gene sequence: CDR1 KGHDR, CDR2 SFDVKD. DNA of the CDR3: TGTGCCACCAGTGATGCCGCGGGACAGGCCTACAATGAGCAGTTCTTC. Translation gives CATSDAAGQAYNEQFF.

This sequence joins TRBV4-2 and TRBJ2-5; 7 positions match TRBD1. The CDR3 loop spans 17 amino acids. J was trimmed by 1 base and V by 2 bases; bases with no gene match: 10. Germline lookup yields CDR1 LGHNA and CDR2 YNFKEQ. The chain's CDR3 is CASSQLTGVCIQETQYF. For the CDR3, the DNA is TGTGCCAGCAGCCAATTAACAGGGGTTTGTATCCAAGAGACCCAGTACTTC.

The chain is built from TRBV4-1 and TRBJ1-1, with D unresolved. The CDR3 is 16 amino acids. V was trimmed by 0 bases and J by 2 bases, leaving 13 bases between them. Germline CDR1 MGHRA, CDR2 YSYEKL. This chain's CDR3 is CASSQDVWRGNTEAFF. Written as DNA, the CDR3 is TGCGCCAGCAGCCAAGATGTCTGGCGGGGTAACACTGAAGCTTTCTTT.